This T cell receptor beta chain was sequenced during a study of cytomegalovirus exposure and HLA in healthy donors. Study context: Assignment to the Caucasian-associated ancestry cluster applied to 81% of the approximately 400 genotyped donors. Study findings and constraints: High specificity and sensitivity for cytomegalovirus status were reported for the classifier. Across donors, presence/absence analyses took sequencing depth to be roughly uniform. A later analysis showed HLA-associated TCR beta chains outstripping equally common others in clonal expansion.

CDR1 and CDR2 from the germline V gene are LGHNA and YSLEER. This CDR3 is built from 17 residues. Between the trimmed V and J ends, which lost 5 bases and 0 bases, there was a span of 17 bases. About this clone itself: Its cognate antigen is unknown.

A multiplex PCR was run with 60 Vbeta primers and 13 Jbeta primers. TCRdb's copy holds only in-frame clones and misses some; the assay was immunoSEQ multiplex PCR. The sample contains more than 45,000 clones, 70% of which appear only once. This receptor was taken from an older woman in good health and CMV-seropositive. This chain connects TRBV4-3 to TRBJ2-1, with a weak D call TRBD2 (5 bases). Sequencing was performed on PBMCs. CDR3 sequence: CASSAEGAPDSYNEQFF. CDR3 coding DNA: TGCGCCAGCAGCGCAGAGGGAGCGCCGGACTCCTACAATGAGCAGTTCTTC.